Reported below is one T cell receptor beta chain. In the original workflow: Amplification with reference gene primers provided the estimates of nucleated cell counts. Sequencing used immunoSEQ multiplex PCR; TCRdb keeps in-frame clones, though not all of them. For V, J and clone size, that table is used; D and trimming come from the DNA. The data contain some 80,000 clones, roughly 78% of them singletons. This record belongs to a study of blood T cell repertoires in COVID-19. Study at large: Sources were T cells, B-cell-depleted T cells, or PBMCs; the material itself was cDNA or gDNA.

The CDR3 length is 14 residues. Germline V lookup: CDR1 MNHNS, CDR2 SASEGT. V lost 2 bases and J lost 2, with 9 bases in between. Patients at the Seattle site were enrolled during active infection and followed longitudinally. This chain uses TRBV6-1 with TRBJ1-2; unclear D gene. Specimen: peripheral blood. The receptor was isolated from a man between 60 and 75 years old with COVID-19, enrolled during active disease. DNA of the CDR3: TGTGCCAGCAGTGAAAGTTGGGCGAACTATGGCTACACCTTC. This encodes CASSESWANYGYTF.